The source of this T cell receptor (beta chain) is a study of blood T cell repertoires in COVID-19. The authors' processing: Amplifying reference gene primers gave estimates of nucleated cell counts. Data came from immunoSEQ multiplex PCR; TCRdb stores just in-frame clones and leaves some out. The DNA was the basis for D and trimming; V, J and clone size are from that table. The sample has about 130,000 clones; about 89% are singletons. The CDR3 is 15 amino acids. The germline V gene encodes CDR1 MNHNS and CDR2 SASEGT. Unmatched junction bases numbered 0, after V lost 1 base and J lost 0 bases. The source material was peripheral blood. This clonotype was sampled from a woman aged 65 to 85 with COVID-19, enrolled during active disease. The V call is TRBV6-1, the J call TRBJ1-3, with TRBD1 matching 7 bases. CDR3 loop: CASSEDRGSGNTIYF. The CDR3 DNA reads TGTGCCAGCAGTGAAGACAGGGGCTCTGGAAACACCATATATTTT.